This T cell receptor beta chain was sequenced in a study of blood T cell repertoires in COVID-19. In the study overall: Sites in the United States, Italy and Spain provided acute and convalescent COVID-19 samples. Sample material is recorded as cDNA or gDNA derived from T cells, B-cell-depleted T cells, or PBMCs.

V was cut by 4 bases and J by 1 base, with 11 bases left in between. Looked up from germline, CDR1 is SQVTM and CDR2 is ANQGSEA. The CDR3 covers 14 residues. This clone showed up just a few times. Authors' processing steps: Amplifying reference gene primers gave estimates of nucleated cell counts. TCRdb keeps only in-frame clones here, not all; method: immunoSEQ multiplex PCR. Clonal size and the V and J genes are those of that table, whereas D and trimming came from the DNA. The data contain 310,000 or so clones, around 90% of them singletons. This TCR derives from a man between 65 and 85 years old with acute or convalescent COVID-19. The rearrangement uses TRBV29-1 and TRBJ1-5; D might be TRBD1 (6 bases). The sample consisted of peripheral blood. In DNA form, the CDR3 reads TGCAGCGTTGTCGAGGGGGTAAGCAATCAGCCCCAGCATTTT. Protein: CSVVEGVSNQPQHF. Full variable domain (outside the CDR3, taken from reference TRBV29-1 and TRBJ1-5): SAVISQKPSRDICQRGTSLTIQCQVDSQVTMMFWYRQQPGQSLTLIATANQGSEATYESGFVIDKFPISRPNLTFSTLTVSNMSPEDSSIYLCSVVEGVSNQPQHFGDGTRLSIL.